This paragraph covers one T cell receptor beta chain sequence. The antigen this receptor binds is unknown. Within one base of it there is no much larger clone, and no base qualities were kept. These data belong to a study of human thymus T cells (dated by TCRdb to 2020 to 2022). As for the study more broadly: The study described the TCR alpha and beta repertoires in roughly 8 infant thymus samples and a few matching peripheral blood samples. Donor ages ranged from roughly 6 to 244 days, and the cohort comprised roughly six male and a couple of female infants. Broad study findings and their caveats: On average, around 780,000 unique TCRB clonotypes were obtained from thymus samples, compared with 70,000 to 100,000 from blood samples. The related research found that thymic TCR repertoires overlapped highly between unrelated individuals. Biased V and J gene segment usage appeared to be present in both thymic and peripheral blood repertoires.

Thymus tissue was collected as surgical resects that were removed during corrective cardiac surgery. The donors were immunologically healthy infants in Finland who had open corrective cardiac surgery for congenital heart defects. Thymocytes were freed from the tissue by mechanical means and kept at -70 degrees C as pellets of roughly 9-30 million cells. Genomic DNA was extracted from frozen cell pellets with a QIAsymphony instrument. The immunoSEQ multiplex PCR assay was used to amplify the TCRB and TCRAD loci from a standardized amount of quality-controlled genomic DNA. The V(D)J region was spanned by amplicons of a length sufficient to cover the CDR3 and to identify V and J genes. Amplicon sequencing was performed on an Illumina platform through the commercial immunoSEQ service. In the paper's pipeline: Primer bias and sequencing errors were corrected as previously described, and TCRAD and TCRB were defined on the basis of the IMGT database. immunoSEQ Analyzer 3.0 and VDJTools were used for repertoire analysis, which covered basic statistics, V/J segment usage, diversity estimates, rarefaction and pairwise overlap. Diversity was estimated using the Chao1, ChaoE, Efron-Thisted, Shannon and inverse Simpson indices, and was also estimated on datasets down-sampled to the size of the smallest sample. For repertoire overlap, CDR3 nucleotide sequence, V gene and J gene had to match strictly, and clustering was done by Jaccard-based multidimensional scaling. Sourced from immuneACCESS, this table was stored by TCRdb with only in-frame sequences that have V and J called. A share of the clones is absent; for the studies checked, an unresolved V gene accounts for under half, and the remainder has no known explanation. That table furnishes V, J and clone size, whereas the DNA furnished D and trimming. Recorded for this sample are tens of thousands of clones; roughly 95% of them occurred a single time. The ten biggest clones cover approximately 0.031% of the sample.

Material for sequencing was thymus tissue. This receptor was taken from a girl less than two years old with a congenital heart defect but otherwise immunologically healthy.

DNA sequence: TGTGCCAGCAGTTTACTAGCGCGCACAGATACGCAGTATTTT. It is translated as CASSLLARTDTQYF. Recombination connected TRBV2 to TRBJ2-3, and 7 bases in between align with TRBD2. There are 14 amino acids in the CDR3, from cysteine to phenylalanine inclusive. The read is trimmed to its CDR3 DNA, 42 bases read in frame from base 1. V lost 5 bases and J lost 1 base, and the count of bases not matched to a germline gene is 3. CDR1 and CDR2 are drawn from the germline V gene: SNHLY, FYNNEI.